The rows below give T cell receptor beta chains drawn from one sample of a study of blood T cell repertoires in COVID-19. Using immunoSEQ multiplex PCR, the repertoire was profiled, and TCRdb retains in-frame clones only, with some absent. The sample lists more than 200,000 clones, around 84% seen once, with approximately 10% in the top ten. What was sequenced was peripheral blood. Every receptor here comes from a woman of 80 years or more with COVID-19, enrolled during active disease. Both conserved end residues are part of each CDR3. The D gene is left open where the match is weak. Clone size is shown for a subset of rows, as once, few, many or a class of expanded clone.

CASSSPTGAFNTEAFF | TGCGCCAGCAGCTCACCGACAGGGGCCTTCAACACTGAAGCTTTCTTT | TRBJ1-1 | NA | TRBD1 | TRBV5-1
CASSLLEGNSPLHF | TGTGCCAGCAGCTTGTTGGAGGGGAATTCACCCCTCCACTTT | TRBJ1-6 | NA | NA | TRBV5-5
CASSGAGSSGANVLTF | TGTGCCAGCAGCGGGGCAGGTAGCTCTGGGGCCAACGTCCTGACTTTC | TRBJ2-6 | NA | NA | TRBV6-2/TRBV6-3
CASRHSGFPAFF | TGTGCCAGCAGACATTCGGGGTTCCCGGCTTTCTTT | TRBJ1-1 | NA | NA | TRBV5-4
CASSLRGAGRNTEAFF | TGTGCCAGCAGCTTAAGAGGTGCCGGCAGAAATACTGAAGCTTTCTTT | TRBJ1-1 | many | NA | TRBV13
CASSPGTSGGLGTQYF | TGTGCCAGCAGCCCCGGGACTAGCGGGGGATTAGGAACCCAGTACTTC | TRBJ2-5 | once | TRBD2 | TRBV7-8
CATRQGYTEAFF | TGTGCCACCAGACAGGGTTACACTGAAGCTTTCTTT | TRBJ1-1 | NA | TRBD1 | TRBV2
CASSPTGANSPLHF | TGTGCCAGCTCACCGACAGGGGCCAATTCACCCCTCCACTTT | TRBJ1-6 | NA | TRBD1 | TRBV18
CASSRLSTSGGTDTQYF | TGTGCCAGCAGCCGTTTGAGTACTAGCGGGGGCACAGATACGCAGTATTTT | TRBJ2-3 | NA | TRBD2 | TRBV13
CASSRTTGGMTDTQYF | TGTGCCAGCAGCCGTACTACAGGGGGCATGACAGATACGCAGTATTTT | TRBJ2-3 | NA | TRBD1 | TRBV7-9
CASSFLGVRSTGELFF | TGTGCCAGCAGTTTCCTCGGGGTTAGGAGCACCGGGGAGCTGTTTTTT | TRBJ2-2 | NA | NA | TRBV27
CASSLQRGGSSGANVLTF | TGCGCCAGCAGCTTGCAACGGGGGGGTTCCTCTGGGGCCAACGTCCTGACTTTC | TRBJ2-6 | NA | TRBD2 | TRBV5-1
CASMTEGAANYGYTF | TGTGCCAGCATGACGGAGGGTGCAGCTAACTATGGCTACACCTTC | TRBJ1-2 | NA | NA | TRBV6-5
CASSLEQGGQPQHF | TGCGCCAGCAGCTTGGAGCAGGGAGGACAGCCCCAGCATTTT | TRBJ1-5 | NA | NA | TRBV5-1
CASSRRGTEAFF | TGTGCCAGCAGTCGTCGGGGGACTGAAGCTTTCTTT | TRBJ1-1 | NA | NA | TRBV6-5
CASSVGGQGITEAFF | TGTGCCAGCAGCGTAGGGGGACAGGGCATAACTGAAGCTTTCTTT | TRBJ1-1 | NA | TRBD1 | TRBV9
CASSLQGYNQPQHF | TGTGCCAGCAGCCTGCAGGGGTACAATCAGCCCCAGCATTTT | TRBJ1-5 | NA | NA | TRBV4-2
CASSSTGYTDTQYF | TGTGCCAGCAGCTCAACAGGGTACACAGATACGCAGTATTTT | TRBJ2-3 | NA | NA | TRBV5-4
CASSKQPTGGSHAEQYF | TGTGCCAGCAGTAAGCAACCCACAGGGGGCTCCCACGCCGAGCAGTACTTC | TRBJ2-7 | NA | TRBD1 | TRBV27
CASSLGLAVNNEQFF | TGTGCCAGCAGCTTAGGTCTAGCGGTGAACAATGAGCAGTTCTTC | TRBJ2-1 | NA | TRBD2 | TRBV7-9
CASRTEQETQYF | TGCGCCAGCAGGACGGAGCAAGAGACCCAGTACTTC | TRBJ2-5 | NA | NA | TRBV5-1
CASSLKSLNTGELFF | TGTGCCAGCAGCTTGAAGAGCCTGAACACCGGGGAGCTGTTTTTT | TRBJ2-2 | NA | NA | TRBV5-4
CSASSGSDTQYF | TGCAGTGCTAGTTCGGGATCAGATACGCAGTATTTT | TRBJ2-3 | NA | NA | TRBV20-1
CASSLSAPNTGELFF | TGCGCCAGCAGCTTGTCAGCGCCGAACACCGGGGAGCTGTTTTTT | TRBJ2-2 | NA | NA | TRBV5-1
CASSYSIQGHFEQYF | TGTGCCAGCAGTTACTCGATTCAGGGGCACTTCGAGCAGTACTTC | TRBJ2-7 | NA | NA | TRBV6-5
CASSLESGTGNTIYF | TGTGCCAGCAGCTTAGAATCAGGGACTGGAAACACCATATATTTT | TRBJ1-3 | NA | NA | TRBV7-8
CASSITGGASETQYF | TGTGCCAGTAGTATCACCGGGGGGGCCTCAGAGACCCAGTACTTC | TRBJ2-5 | NA | TRBD2 | TRBV19
CASSQGYSGNTIYF | TGTGCCAGCAGCCAAGGCTACTCTGGAAACACCATATATTTT | TRBJ1-3 | few | NA | TRBV3-1/TRBV3-2
CASSPTSSGNTIYF | TGTGCCAGCAGCCCGACAAGCTCTGGAAACACCATATATTTT | TRBJ1-3 | NA | NA | TRBV14
CASSLGGQGWTEAFF | TGTGCCAGCAGCTTAGGGGGACAGGGCTGGACTGAAGCTTTCTTT | TRBJ1-1 | NA | TRBD1 | TRBV7-2
CASSLALRGQGAGYTF | TGTGCCAGCAGCTTGGCCCTACGGGGACAGGGGGCTGGCTACACCTTC | TRBJ1-2 | NA | TRBD1 | TRBV5-4
CATLQGGGAYNEQFF | TGTGCCACCCTGCAGGGCGGGGGGGCATACAATGAGCAGTTCTTC | TRBJ2-1 | NA | TRBD2 | TRBV5-4
CASSFGPNSPLHF | TGTGCCAGCAGCTTTGGGCCGAATTCACCCCTCCACTTT | TRBJ1-6 | few | NA | TRBV7-9
CASSQGTAQETQYF | TGTGCCAGCAGCCAAGGTACAGCTCAAGAGACCCAGTACTTC | TRBJ2-5 | NA | NA | TRBV4-2
CASSFSTSNEKLFF | TGTGCCAGCAGCTTTTCTACTTCCAATGAAAAACTGTTTTTT | TRBJ1-4 | NA | NA | TRBV5-4
CASSWDRAGYTF | TGTGCCAGCAGCTGGGACAGGGCTGGCTACACCTTC | TRBJ1-2 | NA | TRBD1 | TRBV5-5
CASILSGTDTQYF | TGTGCCAGCATCCTATCGGGCACAGATACGCAGTATTTT | TRBJ2-3 | NA | NA | TRBV7-9
CASSPRWNTEAFF | TGTGCCAGCTCACCTCGGTGGAACACTGAAGCTTTCTTT | TRBJ1-1 | NA | NA | TRBV18
CASTLTGRTEAFF | TGTGCCAGCACCCTAACCGGGAGAACTGAAGCTTTCTTT | TRBJ1-1 | NA | NA | TRBV6-6
CASNGDRDGYTF | TGTGCCAGCAACGGGGACAGGGATGGCTACACCTTC | TRBJ1-2 | once | TRBD1 | TRBV2
CASSSTGGSHYYEQYF | TGTGCCAGCAGCTCTACAGGGGGCTCGCACTACTACGAGCAGTACTTC | TRBJ2-7 | NA | TRBD1 | TRBV11-2
CATSDFGGQGQETQYF | TGTGCCACCAGTGATTTTGGGGGACAGGGCCAAGAGACCCAGTACTTC | TRBJ2-5 | once | TRBD1 | TRBV24-1
CATGTADSPLHF | TGTGCCACCGGGACAGCAGATTCACCCCTCCACTTT | TRBJ1-6 | NA | TRBD1 | TRBV7-2
CASKSRGQGFKGYTF | TGTGCCAGCAAGTCTCGGGGACAGGGCTTCAAGGGCTACACCTTC | TRBJ1-2 | NA | TRBD1 | TRBV28
CASSFARVTDTQYF | TGTGCCAGCAGCTTCGCCAGGGTCACAGATACGCAGTATTTT | TRBJ2-3 | once | NA | TRBV5-6
CASSAGQGTNTIYF | TGTGCCAGCTCAGCGGGACAGGGGACCAACACCATATATTTT | TRBJ1-3 | NA | TRBD1 | TRBV18
CAISERGTEAFF | TGTGCCATCAGTGAAAGGGGAACTGAAGCTTTCTTT | TRBJ1-1 | NA | NA | TRBV10-3
CASSSTVLYTF | TGTGCCAGCAGTTCGACAGTCCTATACACCTTC | TRBJ1-2 | NA | NA | TRBV27
CASSLALTGGTDTQYF | TGCGCCAGCAGCTTGGCCCTGACAGGGGGCACAGATACGCAGTATTTT | TRBJ2-3 | NA | TRBD1 | TRBV5-1
CASSWKGETAKNIQYF | TGCGCCAGCAGCTGGAAGGGGGAAACGGCCAAAAACATTCAGTACTTC | TRBJ2-4 | NA | NA | TRBV5-1
CAWSPTGGGPDTQYF | TGTGCCTGGAGTCCGACAGGGGGAGGGCCAGATACGCAGTATTTT | TRBJ2-3 | NA | TRBD1 | TRBV30
CSGGQGAMNTEAFF | TGCAGCGGAGGACAGGGGGCCATGAACACTGAAGCTTTCTTT | TRBJ1-1 | NA | TRBD1 | TRBV29-1
CASSVTGLGYGYTF | TGTGCCAGCAGTGTCACAGGGTTGGGATATGGCTACACCTTC | TRBJ1-2 | NA | NA | TRBV2